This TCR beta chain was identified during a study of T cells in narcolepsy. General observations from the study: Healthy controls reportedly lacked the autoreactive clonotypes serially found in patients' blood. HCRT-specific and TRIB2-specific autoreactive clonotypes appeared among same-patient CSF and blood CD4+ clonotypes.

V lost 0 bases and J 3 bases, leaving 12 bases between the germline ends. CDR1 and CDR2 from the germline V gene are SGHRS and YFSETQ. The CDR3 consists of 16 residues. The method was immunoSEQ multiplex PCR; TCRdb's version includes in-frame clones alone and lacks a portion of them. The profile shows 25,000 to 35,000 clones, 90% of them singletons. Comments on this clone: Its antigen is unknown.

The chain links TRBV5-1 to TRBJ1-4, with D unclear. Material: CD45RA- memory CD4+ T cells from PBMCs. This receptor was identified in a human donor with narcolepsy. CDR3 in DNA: TGCGCCAGCAGCTTGGTATCCGGGGTATCTAATGAAAAACTGTTTTTT. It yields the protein CASSLVSGVSNEKLFF.